The 13 T cell receptor beta chains in this list originate from one sample, sequenced in a study of CD8 T cells in ankylosing spondylitis. TCRdb reprocessed the 5' RACE reads with MiXCR, giving one entry per CDR3 protein. The table lists approximately 220,000 distinct CDR3 sequences, 18% of them singletons, with under 55% in the top ten. Study conclusions and caveats: Apparently characteristic of ankylosing spondylitis blood was a TCR beta motif (eight highly homologous variants).

Their antigens remain unidentified. The source material was blood, either unsorted or a sorted T cell fraction (not recorded which). These receptors originate from a male donor with ankylosing spondylitis.

The chain joins TRBV28 to TRBJ1-1; the D gene is possibly TRBD1 (5 bases). CDR1 is MDHEN, CDR2 SYDVKM, per germline. Trimming took 1 base from V and 1 from J, leaving 16 bases between them. CDR3 length: 17 amino acids. Written as DNA, the CDR3 is TGTGCCAGCAGTTTATATGGAGACCGGGGCAGGAACACTGAAGCTTTCTTT. Translated, it gives CASSLYGDRGRNTEAFF.

The chain combines TRBV30 with TRBJ2-1; 11 bases align to TRBD2. J was trimmed by 6 bases and V by 1 base; bases with no gene match: 5. Germline values: CDR1 GTSNPN, CDR2 SVGIG (reference sequence). The CDR3 consists of 15 residues. CDR3 DNA: TGTGCCTGGAGTGGGCTAGCGGGAGGCGGCAATGAGCAGTTCTTC. Translation: CAWSGLAGGGNEQFF.

This clonotype was seen repeatedly, ten times or more. The chain carries TRBV12-3 or TRBV12-4 and TRBJ1-1; no firm D call. V dropped 2 bases and J dropped 5 bases, with 9 bases sitting between them. The CDR3 consists of 13 residues. In DNA form, the CDR3 reads TGTGCCAGCAGTTTATGGGTTGGAACTGAAGCTTTCTTT. Its translation: CASSLWVGTEAFF.

The chain is built from TRBV15 and TRBJ2-2; D may be TRBD1 (5 bases). The CDR3 totals 15 residues. V dropped 0 bases and J dropped 6 bases, with 11 bases sitting between them. Per the germline V gene, CDR1 is LNHNV and CDR2 is YYDKDF (reference sequence). This chain's CDR3 is CATSREMEGAGELFF. In DNA form, the CDR3 reads TGTGCCACCAGCAGAGAGATGGAAGGGGCCGGGGAGCTGTTTTTT.

V is TRBV7-9 and J is TRBJ1-1, with a weak D call TRBD1 (5 bases). Trimming shortened V by 10 bases and J by 11 bases, and 17 bases separated the two germline ends. The germline gives CDR1 SEHNR, CDR2 FQNEAQ (reference sequence). This CDR3 contains 11 residues. CDR3 amino acids: CANHQVQGAFF. The CDR3 DNA sequence: TGTGCCAACCATCAGGTTCAGGGTGCTTTCTTT. Filled out from reference TRBV7-9 and TRBJ1-1, the complete variable domain reads DTGVSQNPRHKITKRGQNVTFRCDPISEHNRLYWYRQTLGQGPEFLTYFQNEAQLEKSRLLSDRFSAERPKGSFSTLEIQRTEQGDSAMYLCANHQVQGAFFGQGTRLTVV.

Notes on this clonotype: Without the conserved terminal phenylalanine or tryptophan, this CDR3 likely stems from a read error. This chain links TRBV25-1 with TRBJ2-7; D possibly corresponds to TRBD1 (7 bases). This CDR3 is built from 14 residues. Deletions cut 8 bases from V and 3 bases from J, with 17 bases between. The germline V gene encodes CDR1 MGHDK and CDR2 SYGVNS. The CDR3 region has the DNA TGTGCCAGCGGGCCCAGGGGGGACGGCTACGAGCAGTACTTA. Translation: CASGPRGDGYEQYL.

This rearrangement joins TRBV7-9 to TRBJ2-3; TRBD2 is a possible D gene (5 bases). This CDR3 has 14 amino acids. Trimming left V 3 bases short and J 3 bases short, with 10 bases between. Per germline, CDR1 SEHNR and CDR2 FQNEAQ (reference sequence). The CDR3 loop is CASSFSGLTDTQYF. For the CDR3, the DNA is TGTGCCAGCAGCTTCTCGGGGTTAACAGATACGCAGTATTTT.

This clonotype was counted a few times. This chain links TRBV7-9 with TRBJ1-4; no clear D. The germline V gene encodes CDR1 SEHNR and CDR2 FQNEAQ (reference sequence). This CDR3 spans 14 amino acids. Trimming took off 5 bases at V and 0 bases at J, with 7 bases between the two ends. CDR3 nucleotides: TGTGCCAGCAGCATACTTGCAACTAATGAAAAACTGTTTTTT. The encoded protein is CASSILATNEKLFF. The full variable domain, in which reference TRBV7-9 and TRBJ1-4 provide the parts outside the CDR3, is DTGVSQNPRHKITKRGQNVTFRCDPISEHNRLYWYRQTLGQGPEFLTYFQNEAQLEKSRLLSDRFSAERPKGSFSTLEIQRTEQGDSAMYLCASSILATNEKLFFGSGTQLSVL.

This clonotype came up a few times. The rearrangement joins TRBV7-6 to TRBJ2-7; D may be TRBD1 (6 bases). The CDR3 spans 15 residues. Germline CDR1 is SGHVS and CDR2 is FNYEAQ. Trimming removed 2 bases from V and 6 bases from J, with 17 bases in between. The CDR3 DNA is TGTGCCAGCAGCTTATCGCCAGGGGAATTGGGCGAGCAGTACTTC. Its translation is CASSLSPGELGEQYF.

This clonotype came up a few times. The CDR3 region has the DNA TGTGCCAGCAGTTTAGAAGGGAACGGATATCAGCCCCAGCATTTT. Translated, it gives CASSLEGNGYQPQHF. This chain links TRBV12-3 or TRBV12-4 with TRBJ1-5; no firm D call. The V gene lost 1 base and the J gene lost 5 bases, with 12 bases spanning the gap. The CDR3 loop spans 15 amino acids.

The chain couples TRBV27 to TRBJ1-2; D unresolved. Germline CDR1 and CDR2: MNHEY and SMNVEV (reference sequence). This CDR3 has 12 residues. Between the trimmed V and J ends, which lost 5 bases and 7 bases, there was a span of 11 bases. The CDR3: CASSAGEGGYTF. CDR3 in DNA: TGTGCCAGCAGTGCTGGGGAAGGTGGCTACACCTTC.

This sequence joins TRBV7-9 and TRBJ2-2, with 8 bases fitting TRBD1. The ends lost 6 bases at V and 3 bases at J; junction bases unmatched: 12. The CDR3 spans 17 residues. Germline V CDR1 and CDR2: SEHNR, FQNEAQ (reference sequence). CDR3 protein: CASRLQGVAGDTGELFF. CDR3 in DNA: TGTGCCAGCAGGCTACAGGGGGTGGCAGGGGACACCGGGGAGCTGTTTTTT.

There are many counts of this clonotype. The chain uses TRBV28 and TRBJ2-7; D may correspond to TRBD1 or TRBD2 (5 bases each). Germline V gene sequence: CDR1 MDHEN, CDR2 SYDVKM. There are 16 residues in the CDR3. V was trimmed by 4 bases and J by 7 bases, leaving 23 bases between them. In nucleotides, the CDR3 is TGTGCCAGCAGTTGGGGAAAGGGACCTTCCGGTGGGGAGCAGTACTTC. Protein product: CASSWGKGPSGGEQYF.